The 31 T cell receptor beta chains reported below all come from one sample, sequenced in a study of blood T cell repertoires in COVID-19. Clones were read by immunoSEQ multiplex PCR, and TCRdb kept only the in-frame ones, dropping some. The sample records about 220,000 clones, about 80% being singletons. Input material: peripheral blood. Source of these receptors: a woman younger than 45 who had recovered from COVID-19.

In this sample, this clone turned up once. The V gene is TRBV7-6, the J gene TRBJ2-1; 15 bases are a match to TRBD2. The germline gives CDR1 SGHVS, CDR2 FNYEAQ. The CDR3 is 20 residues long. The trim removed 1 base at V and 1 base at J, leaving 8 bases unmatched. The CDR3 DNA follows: TGTGCCAGCAGCTTAGAGAGGGGACTAGCGGGAGGAGGGTCCTACAATGAGCAGTTCTTC. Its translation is CASSLERGLAGGGSYNEQFF.

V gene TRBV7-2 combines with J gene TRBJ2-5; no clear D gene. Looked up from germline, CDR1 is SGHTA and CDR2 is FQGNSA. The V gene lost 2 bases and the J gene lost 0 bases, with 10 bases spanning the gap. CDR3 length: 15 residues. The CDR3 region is CASSLHHTYQETQYF. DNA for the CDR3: TGTGCCAGCAGCTTACACCACACGTACCAAGAGACCCAGTACTTC.

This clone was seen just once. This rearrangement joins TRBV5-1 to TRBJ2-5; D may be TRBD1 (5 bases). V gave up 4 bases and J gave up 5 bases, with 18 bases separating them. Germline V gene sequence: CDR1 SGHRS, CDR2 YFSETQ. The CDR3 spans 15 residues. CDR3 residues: CASSRNPRAAETQYF. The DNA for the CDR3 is TGCGCCAGCAGCCGAAACCCCAGGGCTGCGGAGACCCAGTACTTC.

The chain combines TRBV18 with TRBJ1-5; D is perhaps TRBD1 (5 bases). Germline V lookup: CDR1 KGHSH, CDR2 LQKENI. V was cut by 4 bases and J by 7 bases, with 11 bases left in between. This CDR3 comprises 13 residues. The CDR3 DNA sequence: TGTGCCAGCTCACAAGGAGGGGAACAGCCCCAGCATTTT. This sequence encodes CASSQGGEQPQHF. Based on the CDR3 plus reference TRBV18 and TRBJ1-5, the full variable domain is NAGVMQNPRHLVRRRGQEARLRCSPMKGHSHVYWYRQLPEEGLKFMVYLQKENIIDESGMPKERFSAEFPKEGPSILRIQQVVRGDSAAYFCASSQGGEQPQHFGDGTRLSIL.

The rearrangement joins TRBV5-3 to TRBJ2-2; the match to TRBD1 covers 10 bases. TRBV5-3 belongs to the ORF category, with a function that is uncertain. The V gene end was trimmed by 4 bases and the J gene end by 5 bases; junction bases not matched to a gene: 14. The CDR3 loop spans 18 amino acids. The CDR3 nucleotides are TGTGCCAGAAGCCCAACACAAGGACAGGGGGGCCGGACCGGGGAGCTGTTTTTT. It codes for CARSPTQGQGGRTGELFF.

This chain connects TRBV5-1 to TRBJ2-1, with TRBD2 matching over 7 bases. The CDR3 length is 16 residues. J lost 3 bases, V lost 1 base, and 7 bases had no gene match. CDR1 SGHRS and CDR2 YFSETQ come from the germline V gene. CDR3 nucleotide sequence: TGCGCCAGCAGCTTGAGGCCGGCGGGGGTCTACAATGAGCAGTTCTTC. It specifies CASSLRPAGVYNEQFF. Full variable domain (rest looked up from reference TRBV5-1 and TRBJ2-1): KAGVTQTPRYLIKTRGQQVTLSCSPISGHRSVSWYQQTPGQGLQFLFEYFSETQRNKGNFPGRFSGRQFSNSRSEMNVSTLELGDSALYLCASSLRPAGVYNEQFFGPGTRLTVL.

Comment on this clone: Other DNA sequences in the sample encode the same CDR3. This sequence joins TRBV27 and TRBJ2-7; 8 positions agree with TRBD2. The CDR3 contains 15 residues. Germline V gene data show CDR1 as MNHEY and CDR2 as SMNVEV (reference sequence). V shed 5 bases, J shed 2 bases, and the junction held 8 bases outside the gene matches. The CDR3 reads CASSPGLAGTYEQYF. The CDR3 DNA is TGTGCCAGCAGTCCGGGCTTAGCGGGAACCTACGAGCAGTACTTC.

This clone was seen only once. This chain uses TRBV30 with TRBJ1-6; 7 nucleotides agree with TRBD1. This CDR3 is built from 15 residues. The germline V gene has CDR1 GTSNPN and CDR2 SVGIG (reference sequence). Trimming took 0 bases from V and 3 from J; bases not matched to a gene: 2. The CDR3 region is CAWSVGTDYNSPLHF. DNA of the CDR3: TGTGCCTGGAGTGTGGGGACAGACTATAATTCACCCCTCCACTTT.

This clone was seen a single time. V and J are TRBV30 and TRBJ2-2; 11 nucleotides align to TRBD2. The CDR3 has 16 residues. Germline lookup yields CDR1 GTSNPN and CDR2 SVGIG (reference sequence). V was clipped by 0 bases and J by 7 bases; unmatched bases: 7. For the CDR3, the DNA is TGTGCCTGGAGTGTAGTAGGTGGGACTAGCGGCGGGGAGCTGTTTTTT. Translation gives CAWSVVGGTSGGELFF.

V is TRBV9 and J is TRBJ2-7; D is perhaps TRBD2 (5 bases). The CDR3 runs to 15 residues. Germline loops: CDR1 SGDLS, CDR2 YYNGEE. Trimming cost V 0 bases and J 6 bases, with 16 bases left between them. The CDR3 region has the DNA TGTGCCAGCAGCGTAGTTGCGACCCCCGAGGGCGAGCAGTACTTC. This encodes CASSVVATPEGEQYF. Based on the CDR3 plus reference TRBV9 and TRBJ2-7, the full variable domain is DSGVTQTPKHLITATGQRVTLRCSPRSGDLSVYWYQQSLDQGLQFLIQYYNGEERAKGNILERFSAQQFPDLHSELNLSSLELGDSALYFCASSVVATPEGEQYFGPGTRLTVT.

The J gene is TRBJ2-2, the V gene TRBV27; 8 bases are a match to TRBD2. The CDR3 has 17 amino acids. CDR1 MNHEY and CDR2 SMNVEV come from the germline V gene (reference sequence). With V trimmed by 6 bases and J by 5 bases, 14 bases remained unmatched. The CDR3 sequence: CASSSVGGAGGTGELFF. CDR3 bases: TGTGCCAGCAGCTCCGTCGGGGGGGCAGGAGGGACCGGGGAGCTGTTTTTT.

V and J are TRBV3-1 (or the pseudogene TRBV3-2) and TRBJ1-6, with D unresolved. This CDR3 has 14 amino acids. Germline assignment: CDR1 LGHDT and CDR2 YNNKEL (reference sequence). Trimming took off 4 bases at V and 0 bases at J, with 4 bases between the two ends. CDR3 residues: CASSLNSYNSPLHF. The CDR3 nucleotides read TGTGCCAGCAGCCTAAACTCCTATAATTCACCCCTCCACTTT.

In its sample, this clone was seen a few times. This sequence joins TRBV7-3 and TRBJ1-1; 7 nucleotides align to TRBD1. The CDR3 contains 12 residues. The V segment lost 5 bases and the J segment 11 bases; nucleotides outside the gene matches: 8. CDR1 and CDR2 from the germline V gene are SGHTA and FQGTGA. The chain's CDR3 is CASSANRGDAFF. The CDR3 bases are TGTGCCAGCAGCGCGAACAGGGGCGACGCTTTCTTT.

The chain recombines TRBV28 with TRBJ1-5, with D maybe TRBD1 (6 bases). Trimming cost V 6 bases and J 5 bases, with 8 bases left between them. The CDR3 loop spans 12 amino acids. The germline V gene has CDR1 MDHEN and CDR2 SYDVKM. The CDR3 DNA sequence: TGTGCCAGCAGGACAGGCGATCAGCCCCAGCATTTT. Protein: CASRTGDQPQHF.

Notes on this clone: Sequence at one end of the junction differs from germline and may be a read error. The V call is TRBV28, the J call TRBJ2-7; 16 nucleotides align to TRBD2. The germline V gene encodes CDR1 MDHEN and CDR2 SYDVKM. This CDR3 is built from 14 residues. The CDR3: CATQPGLAGGLPHF. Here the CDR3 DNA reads TGTGCCACCCAACCGGGACTAGCGGGAGGGTTACCACACTTC.

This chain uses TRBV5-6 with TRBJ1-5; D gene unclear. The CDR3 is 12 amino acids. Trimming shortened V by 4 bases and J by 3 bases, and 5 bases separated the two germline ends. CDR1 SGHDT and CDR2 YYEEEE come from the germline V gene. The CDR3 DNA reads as TGTGCCAGCAGCCTAGTCAATCAGCCCCAGCATTTT. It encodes CASSLVNQPQHF.

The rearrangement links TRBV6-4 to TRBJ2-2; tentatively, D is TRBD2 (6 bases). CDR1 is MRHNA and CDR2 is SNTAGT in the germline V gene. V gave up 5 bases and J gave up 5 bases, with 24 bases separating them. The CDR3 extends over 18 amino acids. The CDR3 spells CASSLSPGATGGTGELFF. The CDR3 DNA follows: TGTGCCAGCAGTCTCTCCCCCGGGGCCACCGGGGGAACCGGGGAGCTGTTTTTT.

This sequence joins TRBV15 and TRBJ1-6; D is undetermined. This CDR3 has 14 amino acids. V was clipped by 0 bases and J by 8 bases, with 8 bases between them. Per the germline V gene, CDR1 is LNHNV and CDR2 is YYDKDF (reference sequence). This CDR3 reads CATSRDGPDSPLHF. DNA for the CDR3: TGTGCCACCAGCAGAGATGGGCCGGATTCACCCCTCCACTTT.

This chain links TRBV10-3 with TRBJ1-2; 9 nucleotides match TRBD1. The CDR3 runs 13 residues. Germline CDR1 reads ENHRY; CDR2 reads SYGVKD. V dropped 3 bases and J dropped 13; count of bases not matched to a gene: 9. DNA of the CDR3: TGTGCCATCAGTGACAGCGTCCGACAGGGGGGCACCTTC. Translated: CAISDSVRQGGTF.

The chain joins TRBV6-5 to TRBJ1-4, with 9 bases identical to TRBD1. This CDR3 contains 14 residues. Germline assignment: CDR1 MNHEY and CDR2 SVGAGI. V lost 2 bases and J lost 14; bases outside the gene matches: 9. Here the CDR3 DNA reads TGTGCCAGCAGTTACGGGACAGGGCCGCCGATGCTGTTTTTT. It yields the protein CASSYGTGPPMLFF.

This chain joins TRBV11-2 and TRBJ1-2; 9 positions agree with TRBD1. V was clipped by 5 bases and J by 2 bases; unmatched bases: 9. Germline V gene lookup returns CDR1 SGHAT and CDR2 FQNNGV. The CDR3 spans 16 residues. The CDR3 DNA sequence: TGTGCCAGCAGCCAACCCCCCGGACAGGGGAACTATGGCTACACCTTC. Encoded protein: CASSQPPGQGNYGYTF.

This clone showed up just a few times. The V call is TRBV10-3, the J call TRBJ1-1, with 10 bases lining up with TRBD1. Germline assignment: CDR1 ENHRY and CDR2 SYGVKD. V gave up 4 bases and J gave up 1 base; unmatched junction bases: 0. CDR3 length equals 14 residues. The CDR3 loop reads CAISGQGANTEAFF. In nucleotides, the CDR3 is TGTGCCATCAGTGGACAGGGGGCGAACACTGAAGCTTTCTTT.

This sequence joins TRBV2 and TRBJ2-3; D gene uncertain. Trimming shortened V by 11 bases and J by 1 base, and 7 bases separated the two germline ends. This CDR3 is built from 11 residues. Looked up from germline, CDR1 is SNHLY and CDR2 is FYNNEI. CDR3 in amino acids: CADGGTDTQYF. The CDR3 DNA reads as TGTGCCGACGGAGGCACAGATACGCAGTATTTT.

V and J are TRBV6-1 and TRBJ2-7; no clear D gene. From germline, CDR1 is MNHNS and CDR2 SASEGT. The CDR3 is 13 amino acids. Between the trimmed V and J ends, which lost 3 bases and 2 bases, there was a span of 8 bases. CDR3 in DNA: TGTGCCAGCAGTGACACTGAAACCTACGAGCAGTACTTC. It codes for CASSDTETYEQYF.

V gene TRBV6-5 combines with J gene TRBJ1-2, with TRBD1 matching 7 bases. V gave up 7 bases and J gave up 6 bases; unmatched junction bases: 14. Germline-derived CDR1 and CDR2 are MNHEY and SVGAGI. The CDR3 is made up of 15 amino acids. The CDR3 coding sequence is TGTGCCAGCATGATTAGGATTGAGGGGGCGAATGGCTACACCTTC. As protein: CASMIRIEGANGYTF.

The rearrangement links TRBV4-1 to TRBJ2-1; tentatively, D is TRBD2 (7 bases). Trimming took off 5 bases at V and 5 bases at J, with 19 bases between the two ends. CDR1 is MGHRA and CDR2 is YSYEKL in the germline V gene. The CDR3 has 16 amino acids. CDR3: CASSSEGGRIHNEQFF. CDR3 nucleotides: TGCGCCAGCAGCTCCGAGGGGGGGCGCATCCACAATGAGCAGTTCTTC.

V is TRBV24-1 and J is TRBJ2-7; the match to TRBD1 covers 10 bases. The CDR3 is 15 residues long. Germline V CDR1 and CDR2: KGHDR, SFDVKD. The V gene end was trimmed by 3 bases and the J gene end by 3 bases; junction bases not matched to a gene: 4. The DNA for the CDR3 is TGTGCCACCAGTGATCCGACAGGGGGCCTCTACGAGCAGTACTTC. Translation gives CATSDPTGGLYEQYF.

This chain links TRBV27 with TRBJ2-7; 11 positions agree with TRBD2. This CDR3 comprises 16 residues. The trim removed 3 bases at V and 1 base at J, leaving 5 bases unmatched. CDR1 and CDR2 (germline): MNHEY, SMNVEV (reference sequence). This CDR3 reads CASSFRTSGPSYEQYF. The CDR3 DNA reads TGTGCCAGCAGTTTCCGGACTAGCGGGCCTTCCTACGAGCAGTACTTC.

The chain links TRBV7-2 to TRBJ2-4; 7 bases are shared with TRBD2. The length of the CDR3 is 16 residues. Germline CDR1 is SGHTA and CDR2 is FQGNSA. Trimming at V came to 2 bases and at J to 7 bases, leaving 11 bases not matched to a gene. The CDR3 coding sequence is TGTGCCAGCAGCTTATCTCAGACTAGCTTAGAGAACATTCAGTACTTC. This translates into CASSLSQTSLENIQYF.

The chain's CDR3 is CASSPSAGGNEQFF. The CDR3 DNA sequence: TGTGCCAGCAGTCCCAGTGCAGGGGGTAATGAGCAGTTCTTC. V gene TRBV28 combines with J gene TRBJ2-1; TRBD1 agrees at 7 bases. With 5 bases clipped from V and 7 bases from J, the junction kept 8 bases outside the gene matches. The germline gives CDR1 MDHEN, CDR2 SYDVKM. The length of the CDR3 is 14 residues.

The CDR3 nucleotides read TGTGCCAGTCCCGCTTTAACAGGGTGGGAAGATTACAATGAGCAGTTCTTC. This codes for CASPALTGWEDYNEQFF. The chain joins TRBV9 to TRBJ2-1, with D possibly being TRBD1 (6 bases). CDR3 length equals 17 residues. Trimming pared 8 bases from V and 4 bases from J, leaving 25 bases between. The germline CDR1 and CDR2 sequences are SGDLS and YYNGEE.